The source of this T cell receptor beta chain is a study of T cells expressing NK-cell markers. Study overall: Repertoires of TCR beta were obtained from T cells sorted as CD3+CD56+NKG2C+, CD3+CD56+NKG2C- and CD3+CD56-NKG2C+. General study points: The contribution of dominant NKG2C+ clonotypes to CD8+ T cells in six donors was roughly 1.0-7.0%.

About this clonotype itself: No antigen is known for it.

This CDR3 comprises 16 residues. Making the TCR beta cDNA relied on 5'RACE template switching with UMIs. Following a re-call of the 5' RACE reads, TCRdb has one entry per CDR3 protein and lacks DNA. The sample's table shows roughly 350,000 distinct CDR3 sequences. The sequence was obtained from a man between 18 and 69 years old in good health. The genes are TRBV21-1 and TRBJ2-5. TRBV21-1 is an annotated pseudogene. Sequencing was done on a sample of blood T cells: a sorted CD56 or NKG2C T cell subset, CD4+ or CD8+ T cells, or bulk PBMC T cells (not recorded which). CDR3 residues: CASSPRLTFQQETQYF.